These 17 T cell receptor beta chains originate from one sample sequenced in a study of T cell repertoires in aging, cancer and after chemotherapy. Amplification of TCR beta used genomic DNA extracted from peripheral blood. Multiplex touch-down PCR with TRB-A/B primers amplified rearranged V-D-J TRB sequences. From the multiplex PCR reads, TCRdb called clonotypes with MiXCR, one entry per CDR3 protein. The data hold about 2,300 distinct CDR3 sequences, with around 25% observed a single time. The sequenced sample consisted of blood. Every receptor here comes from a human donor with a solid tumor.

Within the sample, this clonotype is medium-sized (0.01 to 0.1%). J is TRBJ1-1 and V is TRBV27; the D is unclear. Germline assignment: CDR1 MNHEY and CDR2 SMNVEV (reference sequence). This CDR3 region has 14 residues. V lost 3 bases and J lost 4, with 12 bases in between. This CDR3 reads CASSFGVYPTEAFF. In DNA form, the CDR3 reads TGTGCCAGCAGTTTTGGGGTTTACCCCACTGAAGCTTTCTTT.

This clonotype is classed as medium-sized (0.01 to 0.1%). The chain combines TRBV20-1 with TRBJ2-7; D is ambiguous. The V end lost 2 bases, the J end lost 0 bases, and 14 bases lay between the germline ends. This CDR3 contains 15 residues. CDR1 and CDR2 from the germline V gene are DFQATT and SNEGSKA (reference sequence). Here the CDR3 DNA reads TGCAGTGCTAGACTCCTAGACCTCCGCTCCTACGAGCAGTACTTC. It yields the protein CSARLLDLRSYEQYF.

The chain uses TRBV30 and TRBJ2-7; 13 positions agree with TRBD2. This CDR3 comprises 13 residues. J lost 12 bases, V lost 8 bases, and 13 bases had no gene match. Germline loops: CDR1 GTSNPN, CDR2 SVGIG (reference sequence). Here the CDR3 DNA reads TGTGCCCGGACCGGGACTAGCGGGATGGACCCGTACTTC. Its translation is CARTGTSGMDPYF.

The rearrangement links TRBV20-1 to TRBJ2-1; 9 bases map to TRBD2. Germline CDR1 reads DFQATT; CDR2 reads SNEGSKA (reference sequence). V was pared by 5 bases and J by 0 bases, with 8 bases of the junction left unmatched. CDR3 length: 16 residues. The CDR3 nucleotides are TGCAGTGCTCCCCTCAGCGGGAGGAGCTCCTACAATGAGCAGTTCTTC. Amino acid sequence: CSAPLSGRSSYNEQFF.

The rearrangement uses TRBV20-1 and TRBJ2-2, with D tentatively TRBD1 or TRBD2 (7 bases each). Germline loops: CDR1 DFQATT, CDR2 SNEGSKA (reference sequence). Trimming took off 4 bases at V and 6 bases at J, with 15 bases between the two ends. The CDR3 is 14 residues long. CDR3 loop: CSANQGGWAGELFF. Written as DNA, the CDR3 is TGCAGTGCTAATCAGGGGGGGTGGGCCGGGGAGCTGTTTTTT.

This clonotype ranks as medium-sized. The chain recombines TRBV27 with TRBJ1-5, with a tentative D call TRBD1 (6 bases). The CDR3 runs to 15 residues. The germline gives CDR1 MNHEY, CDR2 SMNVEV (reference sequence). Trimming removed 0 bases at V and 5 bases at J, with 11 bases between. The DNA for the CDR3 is TGTGCCAGCAGTTTATCGAGGCAGGGGCATCAGCCCCAGCATTTT. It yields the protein CASSLSRQGHQPQHF.

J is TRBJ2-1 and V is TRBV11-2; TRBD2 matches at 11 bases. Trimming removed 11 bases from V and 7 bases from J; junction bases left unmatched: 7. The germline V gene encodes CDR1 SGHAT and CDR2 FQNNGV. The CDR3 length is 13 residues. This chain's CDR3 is CAGGLAGGNEQFF. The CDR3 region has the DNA TGTGCCGGGGGGCTAGCGGGAGGTAATGAGCAGTTCTTC.

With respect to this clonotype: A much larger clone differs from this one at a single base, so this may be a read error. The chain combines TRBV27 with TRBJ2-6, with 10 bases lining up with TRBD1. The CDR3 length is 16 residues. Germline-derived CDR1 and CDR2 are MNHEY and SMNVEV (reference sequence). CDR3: CDSSPVRDRGANVLTF. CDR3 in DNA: TGTGACAGCAGTCCGGTACGGGACAGGGGTGCCAACGTCCTGACTTTC.

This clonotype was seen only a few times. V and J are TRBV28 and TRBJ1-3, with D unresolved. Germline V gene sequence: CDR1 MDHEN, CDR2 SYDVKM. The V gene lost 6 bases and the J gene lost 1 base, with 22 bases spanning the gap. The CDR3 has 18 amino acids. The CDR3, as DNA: TGTGCCAGCAGAACCAGCCGCGACTGGACTCAGTCTGGAAACACCATATATTTT. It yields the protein CASRTSRDWTQSGNTIYF.

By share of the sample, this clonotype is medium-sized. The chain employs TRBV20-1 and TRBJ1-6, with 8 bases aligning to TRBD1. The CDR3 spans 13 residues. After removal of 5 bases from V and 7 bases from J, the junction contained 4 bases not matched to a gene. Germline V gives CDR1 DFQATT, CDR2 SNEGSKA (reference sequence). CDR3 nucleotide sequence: TGCAGTGCTGCACAGGGGGGGAATTCACCCCTCCACTTT. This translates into CSAAQGGNSPLHF.

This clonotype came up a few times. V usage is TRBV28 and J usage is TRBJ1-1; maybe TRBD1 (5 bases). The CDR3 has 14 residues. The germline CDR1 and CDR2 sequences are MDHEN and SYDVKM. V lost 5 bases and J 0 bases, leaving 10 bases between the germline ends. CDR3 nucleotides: TGTGCCAGCAGTGGGGGAAGTTTGAACACTGAAGCTTTCTTT. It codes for CASSGGSLNTEAFF.

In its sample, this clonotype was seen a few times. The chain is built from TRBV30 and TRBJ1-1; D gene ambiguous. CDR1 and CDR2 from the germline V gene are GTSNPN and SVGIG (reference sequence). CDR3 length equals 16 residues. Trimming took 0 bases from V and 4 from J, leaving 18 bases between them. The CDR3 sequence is CAWSVGMVVPGTEAFF. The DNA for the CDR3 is TGTGCCTGGAGTGTAGGAATGGTAGTGCCGGGCACTGAAGCTTTCTTT.

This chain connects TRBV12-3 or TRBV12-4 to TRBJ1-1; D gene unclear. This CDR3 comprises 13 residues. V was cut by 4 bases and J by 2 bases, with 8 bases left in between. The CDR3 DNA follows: TGTGCCAGCAGTTCGACCGTAAACACTGAAGCTTTCTTT. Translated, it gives CASSSTVNTEAFF.

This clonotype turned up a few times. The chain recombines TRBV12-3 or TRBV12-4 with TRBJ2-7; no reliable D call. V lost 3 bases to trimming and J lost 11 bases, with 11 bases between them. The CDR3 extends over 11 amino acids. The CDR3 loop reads CASSFSVVKYF. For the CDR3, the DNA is TGTGCCAGCAGTTTTTCGGTGGTGAAGTACTTC.

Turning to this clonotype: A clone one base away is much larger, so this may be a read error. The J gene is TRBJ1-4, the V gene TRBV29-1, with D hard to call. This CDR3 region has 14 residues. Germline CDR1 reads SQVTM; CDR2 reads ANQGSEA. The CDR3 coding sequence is TGCAGCGTTGTGGGATTTGGAACTAATAAAAAACTGTTTTTT. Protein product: CSVVGFGTNKKLFF.

For the CDR3, the DNA is TGTGCCAGCAGTCCGATGACAGGGGATGGAGAGACCCAGTACTTC. The encoded protein is CASSPMTGDGETQYF. The genes are TRBV28 and TRBJ2-5, with 8 bases lining up with TRBD1. From germline, CDR1 is MDHEN and CDR2 SYDVKM. Unmatched junction bases numbered 9, after V lost 5 bases and J lost 4 bases. CDR3 size: 15 residues.

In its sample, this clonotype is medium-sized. CDR3 amino acids: CASSTTGEGYTF. The CDR3 DNA reads as TGTGCCAGCAGTACGACAGGGGAAGGCTACACCTTC. The J gene is TRBJ1-2, the V gene TRBV12-3 or TRBV12-4; 8 positions match TRBD1. This CDR3 region has 12 residues. Trimming took 5 bases from V and 8 from J; bases not matched to a gene: 4.